Each of the 19 T cell receptor beta chains below was sequenced from the same sample in a study of T cell clones after liver transplantation. Generated by immunoSEQ multiplex PCR, the TCRdb table keeps only in-frame clones and is missing some. The repertoire holds 65,000 to 85,000 clones, with roughly 84% as singletons. The sequenced sample was CD4+ T cells from blood, obtained around 48 months after liver transplant. Source of these receptors: a human patient who received a liver transplant. Some T cells could come from the graft donor.

V gene TRBV29-1 combines with J gene TRBJ1-1; D possibly corresponds to TRBD1 (6 bases). This CDR3 contains 14 residues. Germline V gives CDR1 SQVTM, CDR2 ANQGSEA. V lost 4 bases, J lost 4 bases, and 16 bases lay in between. The CDR3 DNA reads TGCAGCGTTGTCAAAACAGGGTTGGGCACTGAAGCTTTCTTT. As protein: CSVVKTGLGTEAFF.

The table lists this clone with a few counts. The chain uses TRBV15 and TRBJ2-3, with TRBD2 matching over 9 bases. V lost 4 bases and J lost 6; bases outside the gene matches: 17. The germline V gene encodes CDR1 LNHNV and CDR2 YYDKDF (reference sequence). The CDR3 spans 18 residues. CDR3 sequence (DNA): TGTGCCACCAGCACCCCCCGCGATAGCGGGGGAGCGTGGGATACGCAGTATTTT. It specifies CATSTPRDSGGAWDTQYF.

J is TRBJ2-5 and V is TRBV6-5, with a possible D match to TRBD1 (6 bases). Looked up from germline, CDR1 is MNHEY and CDR2 is SVGAGI. The CDR3 spans 15 residues. Trimming cost V 2 bases and J 4 bases, with 14 bases left between them. The CDR3 loop reads CASSYDDRKGETQYF. The CDR3 DNA reads as TGTGCCAGCAGTTACGACGACAGGAAGGGAGAGACCCAGTACTTC.

This chain links TRBV5-1 with TRBJ2-7; possibly TRBD1 for D (5 bases). With 0 bases removed from V and 0 bases from J, the gap between germline ends came to 16 bases. The CDR3 extends over 17 amino acids. CDR1 and CDR2 (germline): SGHRS, YFSETQ. The CDR3: CASSLATDTKRSYEQYF. In DNA, the CDR3 is TGCGCCAGCAGCTTGGCCACGGACACAAAACGCTCCTACGAGCAGTACTTC.

This clone was seen a few times. The J gene is TRBJ1-5, the V gene TRBV28; TRBD1 matches at 9 bases. The trim removed 4 bases at V and 2 bases at J, leaving 6 bases unmatched. Germline V gene lookup returns CDR1 MDHEN and CDR2 SYDVKM. This CDR3 region has 16 residues. This CDR3 is CASSSGQGYRNQPQHF. The CDR3, as DNA: TGTGCCAGCAGTTCGGGACAGGGTTATCGCAATCAGCCCCAGCATTTT.

This clone was seen only a few times. This chain connects TRBV18 to TRBJ1-1; tentatively, D is TRBD1 (6 bases). Germline V gene lookup returns CDR1 KGHSH and CDR2 LQKENI. CDR3 length: 13 residues. The V gene lost 0 bases and the J gene lost 6 bases, with 8 bases spanning the gap. The CDR3 loop is CASSPPGGSEAFF. The CDR3 DNA sequence: TGTGCCAGCTCACCACCGGGGGGCTCTGAAGCTTTCTTT.

The chain couples TRBV6-4 to TRBJ1-1; 10 bases are a match to TRBD1. The CDR3 has 14 amino acids. CDR1 and CDR2 from the germline V gene are MRHNA and SNTAGT. J gave up 5 bases and V 2 bases, and 2 bases lay outside the gene matches. The CDR3 loop is CASSDTDRGTEAFF. The CDR3 region has the DNA TGTGCCAGCAGTGACACGGACAGGGGGACTGAAGCTTTCTTT.

The rearrangement uses TRBV29-1 and TRBJ2-2; TRBD1 matches at 9 bases. The CDR3 runs to 14 residues. The V gene end was trimmed by 5 bases and the J gene end by 3 bases; junction bases not matched to a gene: 4. Germline-derived CDR1 and CDR2 are SQVTM and ANQGSEA. This CDR3 reads CSVSRDRDTGELFF. Here the CDR3 DNA reads TGCAGCGTTTCCCGGGACAGGGACACCGGGGAGCTGTTTTTT.

This clone showed up just a few times. This chain uses TRBV10-3 with TRBJ2-7; 9 bases map to TRBD2. V was pared by 6 bases and J by 2 bases, with 11 bases of the junction left unmatched. The CDR3 spans 16 residues. Germline V gives CDR1 ENHRY, CDR2 SYGVKD. CDR3: CAISLLSGSEAYEQYF. Written as DNA, the CDR3 is TGTGCCATCAGCCTCCTTAGCGGGAGTGAAGCCTACGAGCAGTACTTC.

This chain joins TRBV2 and TRBJ1-2; D is uncertain. The CDR3 runs to 12 residues. V lost 5 bases and J lost 6, with 10 bases in between. CDR1 is SNHLY, CDR2 FYNNEI, per germline. The CDR3, as DNA: TGTGCCAGCAGTTTACAGCTTAATGGCTACACCTTC. It specifies CASSLQLNGYTF.

This chain connects TRBV5-1 to TRBJ2-5; 7 nucleotides agree with TRBD1. Unmatched junction bases numbered 6, after V lost 0 bases and J lost 4 bases. Germline lookup yields CDR1 SGHRS and CDR2 YFSETQ. The CDR3 has 15 residues. This CDR3 is CASSLGQGGGETQYF. The CDR3 nucleotides are TGCGCCAGCAGCTTGGGACAGGGTGGGGGAGAGACCCAGTACTTC.

V and J are TRBV4-3 and TRBJ2-1, with 7 bases aligning to TRBD2. Germline V lookup: CDR1 LGHNA, CDR2 YSLEER. The CDR3 has 17 amino acids. The trim removed 0 bases at V and 4 bases at J, leaving 9 bases unmatched. Here the CDR3 reads CASSQDRLAVQYNEQFF. The CDR3 coding sequence is TGCGCCAGCAGCCAAGATCGGCTAGCGGTTCAGTACAATGAGCAGTTCTTC.

The chain is built from TRBV2 and TRBJ2-3; 10 nucleotides align to TRBD2. The CDR3 is 15 amino acids. V was clipped by 2 bases and J by 1 base; unmatched bases: 0. Germline V gene data show CDR1 as SNHLY and CDR2 as FYNNEI. The CDR3 spells CASSELAGGTDTQYF. The CDR3 nucleotides are TGTGCCAGCAGTGAACTAGCGGGGGGCACAGATACGCAGTATTTT.

The chain couples TRBV5-4 to TRBJ1-6, with D unresolved. The CDR3 runs to 14 residues. Germline CDR1 is SGHNT and CDR2 is YYREEE (reference sequence). Trimming stripped 4 bases from V and 13 bases from J, with 18 bases between. In DNA, the CDR3 is TGTGCCAGCAGCCAAGGACTCCGAAAGGAGCCCCTCCACTTT. It translates to CASSQGLRKEPLHF.

This chain's CDR3 is CASSLRPQVVDTQYF. The CDR3 DNA is TGTGCCAGCAGCTTACGACCCCAAGTCGTCGATACGCAGTATTTT. V and J are TRBV11-3 and TRBJ2-3, with D hard to call. The CDR3 extends over 15 amino acids. The V gene lost 2 bases and the J gene lost 6 bases, with 15 bases spanning the gap. Germline values: CDR1 SGHNT, CDR2 YENEEA.

The V gene is TRBV11-2, the J gene TRBJ2-2, with 10 bases that match TRBD2. V lost 3 bases, J lost 7 bases, and 8 bases stayed unmatched. Per germline, CDR1 SGHAT and CDR2 FQNNGV. There are 16 residues in the CDR3. The CDR3 here is CASSFLAGALGGELFF. CDR3 DNA sequence: TGTGCCAGCAGCTTCCTAGCGGGGGCCCTGGGCGGGGAGCTGTTTTTT.

The chain couples TRBV5-6 to TRBJ2-5; D ambiguous. CDR1 SGHDT and CDR2 YYEEEE come from the germline V gene. V shed 3 bases and J shed 2 bases, with 14 bases lying between them. This CDR3 is built from 15 residues. The CDR3 DNA reads TGTGCCAGCAGCTCCGCGACTGGCGCTCAAGAGACCCAGTACTTC. This translates into CASSSATGAQETQYF.

V gene TRBV11-3 combines with J gene TRBJ2-4; tentative D call: TRBD2 (6 bases). Trimming pared 3 bases from V and 4 bases from J, leaving 7 bases between. This CDR3 has 13 residues. Germline loops: CDR1 SGHNT, CDR2 YENEEA. The CDR3 here is CASSLGGKNIQYF. Written as DNA, the CDR3 is TGTGCCAGCAGCTTGGGGGGAAAAAACATTCAGTACTTC.

The chain is built from TRBV7-9 and TRBJ1-2; tentative D call: TRBD1 (5 bases). The CDR3 has 14 residues. CDR1 is SEHNR and CDR2 is FQNEAQ in the germline V gene (reference sequence). V gave up 0 bases and J gave up 2 bases, with 7 bases separating them. CDR3 sequence reads: CASSLAGGNYGYTF. The CDR3 bases are TGTGCCAGCAGCTTAGCGGGGGGAAACTATGGCTACACCTTC.